This T cell receptor beta chain derives from a study of cytomegalovirus exposure and HLA in healthy donors. The PCR employed 60 Vbeta primers together with 13 Jbeta primers. Profiled with immunoSEQ multiplex PCR; TCRdb holds only in-frame clones, not every one. In total, the table holds about 190,000 clones. Findings of the study overall: The number of N-insertions in an Asian-associated ancestry cluster was reportedly below the 666-donor mean in a later analysis. An analysis that came later showed most CMV-associated TCR beta chains appearing HLA-restricted. The availability of immune exposure information extended only to CMV serostatus.

The CDR3 consists of 16 residues. The V end was cut by 4 bases, the J end by 6 bases, with 21 bases between. Germline CDR1 and CDR2: LGHNA and YSLEER. A remark on this clone: As yet, its antigen is unknown.

Sequenced sample: PBMCs. The V call is TRBV4-3, the J call TRBJ1-2; perhaps TRBD1 as D (5 bases). This sequence was found in a man aged 25-45 years in good health and CMV-seronegative. For the CDR3, the DNA is TGCGCCAGCAGCCCGTTGAAGGACAAGGGGCGCGATGGCTACACCTTC. It codes for CASSPLKDKGRDGYTF.